The rows below give T cell receptor beta chains drawn from one sample of a study of blood T cell repertoires in COVID-19. Here immunoSEQ multiplex PCR was the method, and the copy in TCRdb shows in-frame clones only, minus some. Of 240,000 or so clones listed, around nine tenths are singletons. Sequenced input: peripheral blood. The receptors were sampled from a woman in her 40s who had recovered from COVID-19. CDR3s include the opening cysteine and the closing phenylalanine or tryptophan. The order of the fields is V gene, D gene, clone size, J gene, CDR3 DNA, CDR3 protein. A D gene is named only where the DNA matches it firmly. Only some rows state a clone size, as once, few, many or a class for expanded clones.

TRBV11-3	TRBD2	.	TRBJ2-3	TGTGCCAGCAGCACCCGGGAGGGGTCAGATACGCAGTATTTT	CASSTREGSDTQYF
TRBV7-2	.	.	TRBJ2-3	TGTGCCAGCAGCTGGGGGCCGGGGGGTACGCAGTATTTT	CASSWGPGGTQYF
TRBV28	.	.	TRBJ1-4	TGTGCCAGCAGTTTATGGGTCCCAGGCAGGGGTGAAAAACTGTTTTTT	CASSLWVPGRGEKLFF
TRBV6-5	.	.	TRBJ1-6	TGTGCCAGCACCGATGGGGCAGTTTCACCCCTCCACTTT	CASTDGAVSPLHF
TRBV15	.	once	TRBJ1-2	TGTGCCACCTCCGACGGGAACTATGGCTACACCTTC	CATSDGNYGYTF
TRBV27	.	.	TRBJ2-1	TGTGCCAGCAGTTTGGCAGGCTCCTACAATGAGCAGTTCTTC	CASSLAGSYNEQFF
TRBV7-3	.	.	TRBJ1-3	TGTGCCAGCAGCTTGGGCCCACACTCCGGAAACACCATATATTTT	CASSLGPHSGNTIYF
TRBV19	TRBD1	few	TRBJ1-1	TGTGCCAGTAGCATAGGGGGCCTGAGCACTGAAGCTTTCTTT	CASSIGGLSTEAFF
TRBV6-4	TRBD1	.	TRBJ1-6	TGTGCCAGCAGTGACAAGACAGGGGGGTATAATTCACCCCTCCACTTT	CASSDKTGGYNSPLHF
TRBV27	TRBD1	once	TRBJ1-2	TGTGCCAGCAGTTCCCACTCCGCCCAGGGGGCGAGTGGCTACACCTTC	CASSSHSAQGASGYTF
TRBV6-2/TRBV6-3	TRBD2	once	TRBJ2-2	TGTGCCAGCAGTTACGGGGGAGGGACCGGGGAGCTGTTTTTT	CASSYGGGTGELFF
TRBV5-4	.	.	TRBJ1-1	TGTGCCAGCAGCTTGGCCCTGGCGCGGACTGAAGCTTTCTTT	CASSLALARTEAFF
TRBV25-1	TRBD1	.	TRBJ2-3	TGTGCCAGCAGTGCCGGACAGGGTCCGAGGGGGGATACGCAGTATTTT	CASSAGQGPRGDTQYF
TRBV2	TRBD2	.	TRBJ2-1	TGTGCCAGCAGTGGTGGGGCGGGAGCGGTCAATGAGCAGTTCTTC	CASSGGAGAVNEQFF
TRBV7-2	TRBD2	.	TRBJ2-7	TGTGCCAGCAGCCCCGGGACTAGCCAAAACTTC	CASSPGTSQNF
TRBV3-1/TRBV3-2	TRBD1	.	TRBJ2-1	TGTGCCAGCAGCTGGGCAGGGGGCGCGGTTGAGCAGTTCTTC	CASSWAGGAVEQFF
TRBV6-2/TRBV6-3	TRBD2	.	TRBJ2-3	TGTGCCAGCAGTTACCCCACCGGCCGGGGGGACACAGATACGCAGTATTTT	CASSYPTGRGDTDTQYF
TRBV7-3	TRBD2	few	TRBJ2-1	TGTGCCAGCAGCTCTCCTAGCGGGGGAAGATACAATGAGCAGTTCTTC	CASSSPSGGRYNEQFF
TRBV6-1	.	.	TRBJ1-4	TGTGCCAGCAGTGAATGGGGGGGAGAAAAACTGTTTTTT	CASSEWGGEKLFF
TRBV6-2/TRBV6-3	.	.	TRBJ2-3	TGTGCCAGCAGTCTAGCGAGTACGCAGTATTTT	CASSLASTQYF
TRBV19	.	once	TRBJ2-4	TGTGCCAGTAGTCCCCCTAGCAACATTCAGTACTTC	CASSPPSNIQYF
TRBV23-1	.	.	TRBJ1-6	TGCGCCAGCAAGCGGTTGGGCGCCTCACCCCTCCACTTT	CASKRLGASPLHF
TRBV7-8	TRBD1	.	TRBJ1-2	TGTGCCAGCAGCCCAGGGGGCCCGGGGGGCTATGGCTACACCTTC	CASSPGGPGGYGYTF
TRBV6-2/TRBV6-3	TRBD2	.	TRBJ2-1	TGTGCCAGCAGTTACCCCGGAGCGGGAGGGTTTGGGGAGCAGTTCTTC	CASSYPGAGGFGEQFF
TRBV6-5	TRBD2	.	TRBJ2-2	TGTGCCAGCAGTTACTCCGGGGGGAGTGGCACCGGGGAGCTGTTTTTT	CASSYSGGSGTGELFF
TRBV5-1	.	.	TRBJ1-2	TGCGCCAGCAGCTTAACAGATGGGTATGGCTACACCTTC	CASSLTDGYGYTF
TRBV6-5	.	.	TRBJ1-2	TGTGCCAGCAGTTACTCGATCCGGGGGGACGGCTACACCTTC	CASSYSIRGDGYTF
TRBV30	TRBD1	.	TRBJ1-4	TGTGCCTGGAGTGTCCCAGACAGGGTCGGCGAAAAACTGTTTTTT	CAWSVPDRVGEKLFF
TRBV5-1	.	.	TRBJ2-3	TGCGCCAGCAGCTCCCAGGGGCTGGGATTGGGCACAGATACGCAGTATTTT	CASSSQGLGLGTDTQYF
TRBV5-1	TRBD1	.	TRBJ2-3	TGCGCCAGCGGACCCACAGGGGGGAGGACAGATACGCAGTATTTT	CASGPTGGRTDTQYF
TRBV14	.	.	TRBJ2-1	TGTGCCAGCAGCGGGGGCTTCGGGTGGGGCCAGTTCTTC	CASSGGFGWGQFF
TRBV9	.	.	TRBJ2-2	TGTGCCAGCAGGAAAACAGGGTTGAACACCGGGGAGCTGTTTTTT	CASRKTGLNTGELFF
TRBV6-5	.	.	TRBJ1-5	TGTGCCAGCAGTTACGGGGGCCGCAATCAGCCCCAGCATTTT	CASSYGGRNQPQHF
TRBV9	.	.	TRBJ2-7	TGTGCCAGCAGCCCAGGGGGAGGCTACGAGCAGTACTTC	CASSPGGGYEQYF
TRBV30	TRBD1	.	TRBJ1-1	TGTGCCTGGAGTGTGGGGGGACAGGGGAACACTGAAGCTTTCTTT	CAWSVGGQGNTEAFF
TRBV19	.	.	TRBJ1-2	TGTGCCAGTAGGCCGACAGGCCCTAACTATGGCTACACCTTC	CASRPTGPNYGYTF
TRBV5-5	TRBD1	.	TRBJ1-5	TGTGCCAGCACCCGGGACAGTAGCAATCAGCCCCAGCATTTT	CASTRDSSNQPQHF
TRBV18	.	.	TRBJ2-5	TGTGCCAGCTCACCAATAAAAGAGACCCAGTACTTC	CASSPIKETQYF
TRBV19	.	few	TRBJ1-6	TGTGCCAGCAGGACAGCCCAGCCGGCAAATTCACCCCTCCACTTT	CASRTAQPANSPLHF
TRBV4-3	TRBD2	once	TRBJ2-3	TGCGCCAGCAGCCAAGTTGGGACTAGCCCGGGGGGCGATACGCAGTATTTT	CASSQVGTSPGGDTQYF